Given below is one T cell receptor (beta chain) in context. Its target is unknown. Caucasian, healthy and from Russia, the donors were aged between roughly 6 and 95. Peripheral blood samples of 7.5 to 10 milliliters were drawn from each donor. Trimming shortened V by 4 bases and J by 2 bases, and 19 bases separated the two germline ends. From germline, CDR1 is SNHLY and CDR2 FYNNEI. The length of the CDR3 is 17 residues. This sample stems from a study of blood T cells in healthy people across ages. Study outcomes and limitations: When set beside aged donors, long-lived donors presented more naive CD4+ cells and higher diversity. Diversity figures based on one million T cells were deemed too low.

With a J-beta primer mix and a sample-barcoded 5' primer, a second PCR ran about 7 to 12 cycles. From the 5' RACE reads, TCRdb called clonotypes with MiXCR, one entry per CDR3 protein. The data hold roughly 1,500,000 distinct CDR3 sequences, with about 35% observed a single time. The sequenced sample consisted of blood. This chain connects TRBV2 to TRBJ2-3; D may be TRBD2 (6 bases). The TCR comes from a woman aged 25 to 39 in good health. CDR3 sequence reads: CASSVFLEGGFTDTQYF. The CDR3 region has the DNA TGTGCCAGCAGTGTATTTTTGGAGGGCGGTTTCACAGATACGCAGTATTTT.